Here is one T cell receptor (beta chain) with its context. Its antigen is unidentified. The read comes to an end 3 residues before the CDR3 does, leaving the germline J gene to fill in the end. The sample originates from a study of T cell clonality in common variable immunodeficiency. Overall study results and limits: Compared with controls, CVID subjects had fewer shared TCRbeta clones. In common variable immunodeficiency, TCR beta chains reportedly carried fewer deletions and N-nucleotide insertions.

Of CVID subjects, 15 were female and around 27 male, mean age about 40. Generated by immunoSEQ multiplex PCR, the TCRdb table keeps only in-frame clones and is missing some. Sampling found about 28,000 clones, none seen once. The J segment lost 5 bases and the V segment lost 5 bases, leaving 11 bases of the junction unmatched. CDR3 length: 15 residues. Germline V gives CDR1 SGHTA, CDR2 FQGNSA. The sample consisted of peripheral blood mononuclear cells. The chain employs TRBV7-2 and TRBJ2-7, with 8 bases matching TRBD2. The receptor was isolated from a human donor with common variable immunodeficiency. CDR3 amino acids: CASSIPLTSGHEQYF. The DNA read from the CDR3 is TGTGCCAGCAGCATCCCCCTTACTAGCGGCCACGAG.